This entry lists 17 T cell receptor beta chains sequenced from one sample in a study of blood T cell repertoires in COVID-19. Only in-frame clones appear in the TCRdb table, and some are missing; sequencing was by immunoSEQ multiplex PCR. Of more than 95,000 clones detected, approximately 85% appear once; the ten largest clones hold more than 20%. Sequenced sample: peripheral blood. These TCRs come from a woman aged 80 or over with acute or convalescent COVID-19.

J is TRBJ1-6 and V is TRBV25-1, with a tentative D call TRBD1 (5 bases). V dropped 5 bases and J dropped 7 bases, with 12 bases sitting between them. Germline loops: CDR1 MGHDK, CDR2 SYGVNS. This CDR3 has 14 amino acids. The CDR3 loop is CASSLQATNSPLHF. The CDR3 DNA follows: TGTGCCAGCAGTTTACAGGCTACAAATTCACCCCTCCACTTT.

V usage is TRBV7-2 and J usage is TRBJ1-5; 9 bases match TRBD1. The J segment lost 2 bases and the V segment lost 1 base, leaving 3 bases of the junction unmatched. The germline gives CDR1 SGHTA, CDR2 FQGNSA. The CDR3 totals 16 residues. DNA for the CDR3: TGTGCCAGCAGCTTAGTGGGGACAGGGCGCAATCAGCCCCAGCATTTT. Translated: CASSLVGTGRNQPQHF.

This clone was seen a few times. The DNA of the CDR3 is TGTGCCAGCAGCTTAGAGAGGAATGAAAAACTGTTTTTT. Its translation: CASSLERNEKLFF. This chain links TRBV7-2 with TRBJ1-4; D remains unclear. The CDR3 contains 13 residues. Germline lookup yields CDR1 SGHTA and CDR2 FQGNSA. V was shortened by 1 base and J by 5 bases, with 5 bases between the two germline ends.

This chain joins TRBV7-9 and TRBJ1-4, with a weak D call TRBD1 (6 bases). From germline, CDR1 is SEHNR and CDR2 FQNEAQ (reference sequence). Trimming stripped 4 bases from V and 4 bases from J, with 10 bases between. The CDR3 length is 14 residues. CDR3 amino acids: CASSSDRSNEKLFF. The DNA for the CDR3 is TGTGCCAGCAGCTCGGACAGAAGTAATGAAAAACTGTTTTTT.

The CDR3 loop reads CASSLGEFRGYTF. The CDR3 bases are TGCGCCAGCAGCTTGGGGGAGTTCCGTGGCTACACCTTC. V is TRBV5-1 and J is TRBJ1-2; D ambiguous. In germline, CDR1 is SGHRS, CDR2 YFSETQ. V lost 0 bases and J lost 7, with 10 bases in between. The CDR3 consists of 13 residues.

The chain employs TRBV7-9 and TRBJ2-3, with D uncertain. Germline CDR1 is SEHNR and CDR2 is FQNEAQ (reference sequence). Trimming shortened V by 0 bases and J by 8 bases, and 6 bases separated the two germline ends. CDR3 length: 12 amino acids. The CDR3 protein is CASSLAFGTQYF. CDR3 DNA: TGTGCCAGCAGCTTAGCGTTCGGTACGCAGTATTTT.

In this sample, this clone turned up a few times. The chain combines TRBV19 with TRBJ1-1; D ambiguous. The CDR3 has 13 amino acids. With 4 bases removed from V and 5 bases from J, the gap between germline ends came to 11 bases. Germline assignment: CDR1 LNHDA and CDR2 SQIVND (reference sequence). The CDR3 spells CASSSLDRTEAFF. For the CDR3, the DNA is TGTGCCAGTAGTAGTCTTGATCGGACTGAAGCTTTCTTT.

This sequence joins TRBV2 and TRBJ1-5; 11 bases are shared with TRBD1. The CDR3 sequence is 14 residues long. Per germline, CDR1 SNHLY and CDR2 FYNNEI. V shed 7 bases and J 5 bases; nucleotides not matched to a gene: 4. The CDR3 loop is CASTLGQGDQPQHF. CDR3 DNA sequence: TGTGCCAGCACCCTGGGACAGGGGGATCAGCCCCAGCATTTT.

The J gene is TRBJ1-1, the V gene TRBV6-5; no clear D gene. The V gene lost 3 bases and the J gene lost 0 bases, with 14 bases spanning the gap. The CDR3 consists of 16 residues. Germline CDR1 is MNHEY and CDR2 is SVGAGI. The DNA for the CDR3 is TGTGCCAGCAGTTATCATCCCCAGAATCTGAACACTGAAGCTTTCTTT. This gives the protein CASSYHPQNLNTEAFF.

The rearrangement uses TRBV15 and TRBJ1-1; D remains unclear. This CDR3 has 14 residues. Trimming shortened V by 3 bases and J by 4 bases, and 12 bases separated the two germline ends. From germline, CDR1 is LNHNV and CDR2 YYDKDF (reference sequence). CDR3 sequence reads: CATSSPLEGTEAFF. The CDR3 DNA follows: TGTGCCACCAGCAGTCCCCTCGAGGGCACTGAAGCTTTCTTT.

The V gene is TRBV18, the J gene TRBJ1-4; D is perhaps TRBD1 (6 bases). Germline V lookup: CDR1 KGHSH, CDR2 LQKENI. The CDR3 extends over 13 amino acids. V was pared by 3 bases and J by 7 bases, with 9 bases between. The CDR3 is CASSPTGREKLFF. The CDR3 DNA reads as TGTGCCAGCTCACCTACAGGGCGTGAAAAACTGTTTTTT.

This clone appeared a single time. The chain uses TRBV5-1 and TRBJ1-4; tentatively, D is TRBD1 (5 bases). CDR1 and CDR2 (germline): SGHRS, YFSETQ. Trimming pared 0 bases from V and 4 bases from J, leaving 7 bases between. The CDR3 length is 14 residues. CDR3 residues: CASSLDRFNEKLFF. CDR3 sequence (DNA): TGCGCCAGCAGCTTGGACAGGTTTAATGAAAAACTGTTTTTT.

The chain recombines TRBV11-2 with TRBJ2-7, with TRBD1 matching 11 bases. CDR3 length: 14 residues. Trimming cost V 5 bases and J 2 bases; bases outside gene matches: 2. The V gene's germline CDR1 is SGHAT and CDR2 FQNNGV. The chain's CDR3 is CASSPGQGAYEQYF. The CDR3 nucleotides are TGTGCCAGCAGCCCGGGACAGGGGGCCTACGAGCAGTACTTC.

In this sample, this clone turned up once. This chain connects TRBV7-2 to TRBJ1-5; D may be TRBD1 (5 bases). This CDR3 spans 15 amino acids. The V gene's germline CDR1 is SGHTA and CDR2 FQGNSA. Trimming took off 5 bases at V and 7 bases at J, with 18 bases between the two ends. In DNA form, the CDR3 reads TGTGCCAGCAGCCACGGGACGCGGGAGGCGCAGCCCCAGCATTTT. Its protein is CASSHGTREAQPQHF.

The chain recombines TRBV3-1 (or the pseudogene TRBV3-2) with TRBJ2-1, with D tentatively TRBD1 (5 bases). In germline, CDR1 is LGHDT, CDR2 YNNKEL (reference sequence). Trimming took 4 bases from V and 15 from J, leaving 16 bases between them. This CDR3 is built from 12 residues. The DNA of the CDR3 is TGTGCCAGCAGCCTCTCAGGGTCCGGTCTGTTCTTC. Amino acids: CASSLSGSGLFF.

The V call is TRBV4-1, the J call TRBJ1-1, with 7 nucleotides matching TRBD1. Germline V lookup: CDR1 MGHRA, CDR2 YSYEKL. This CDR3 is built from 14 residues. The V gene end was trimmed by 2 bases and the J gene end by 10 bases; junction bases not matched to a gene: 10. The CDR3 nucleotides are TGCGCCAGCAGCCAACCCGGGACAGCACGAGGAGCTTTCTTT. It codes for CASSQPGTARGAFF.

The rearrangement joins TRBV20-1 to TRBJ1-1; tentatively, D is TRBD1 (5 bases). CDR1 DFQATT and CDR2 SNEGSKA come from the germline V gene (reference sequence). The CDR3 sequence is 11 residues long. V shed 5 bases and J shed 7 bases, with 11 bases lying between them. CDR3 coding DNA: TGCAGTGCTGAGGACACCCTTGAAGCTTTCTTT. Protein: CSAEDTLEAFF.